One sample yielded the 6 T cell receptor beta chains listed below, sequenced in a study of control samples from healthy donors and cancer patients. TCRdb's table, derived via immunoSEQ multiplex PCR, lists solely in-frame clones and lacks some. The sample includes approximately 84,000 clones, roughly four fifths of them seen just once. The sequenced material came from blood. These receptors originate from a woman aged 55-70 years in good health.

This chain uses TRBV23-1 with TRBJ2-1; 7 positions match TRBD2. Being an ORF, TRBV23-1 has a function that is uncertain. The CDR3 has 17 amino acids. The junction had 15 bases not matched to a gene; V was cut back by 8 bases and J by 2 bases. CDR3 nucleotide sequence: TGCGCCAGCCCCTGGGAGGGGAGGAAGCGGACCTACAATGAGCAGTTCTTC. This gives the protein CASPWEGRKRTYNEQFF.

This clone showed up just once. V gene TRBV7-2 combines with J gene TRBJ2-2; the D gene is possibly TRBD2 (6 bases). The germline V gene encodes CDR1 SGHTA and CDR2 FQGNSA. Trimming took off 1 base at V and 5 bases at J, with 11 bases between the two ends. CDR3 size: 15 residues. The CDR3 protein is CASSLVRLGTGELFF. The CDR3 DNA reads as TGTGCCAGCAGCTTAGTACGACTAGGGACCGGGGAGCTGTTTTTT.

This clone has just one count. The chain joins TRBV15 to TRBJ2-7; a possible D gene is TRBD2 (6 bases). Germline CDR1 is LNHNV and CDR2 is YYDKDF (reference sequence). CDR3 length: 14 residues. The V gene lost 0 bases and the J gene lost 2 bases, with 8 bases spanning the gap. The CDR3 loop is CATSRERGAYEQYF. In DNA, the CDR3 is TGTGCCACCAGCAGAGAGCGGGGAGCCTACGAGCAGTACTTC. The whole variable domain, remainder taken from reference TRBV15 and TRBJ2-7, is DAMVIQNPRYQVTQFGKPVTLSCSQTLNHNVMYWYQQKSSQAPKLLFHYYDKDFNNEADTPDNFQSRRPNTSFCFLDIRSPGLGDTAMYLCATSRERGAYEQYFGPGTRLTVT.

The sample holds a few counts of this clone. CDR3 amino acids: CASSFRGEKLFF. As DNA, the CDR3 is TGTGCCAGCAGTTTCAGGGGTGAAAAACTGTTTTTT. The genes are TRBV12-3 or TRBV12-4 and TRBJ1-4; D might be TRBD1 (6 bases). The CDR3 contains 12 residues. V lost 3 bases, J lost 7 bases, and 6 bases lay in between.

V gene TRBV7-2 combines with J gene TRBJ1-2, with D maybe TRBD1 (6 bases). V lost 1 base to trimming and J lost 6 bases, with 18 bases between them. Germline CDR1 is SGHTA and CDR2 is FQGNSA. The CDR3 spans 16 residues. The DNA for the CDR3 is TGTGCCAGCAGCTTAGTTGTGGGGGCGGACTTCGATGGCTACACCTTC. Protein product: CASSLVVGADFDGYTF. The whole variable domain, remainder taken from reference TRBV7-2 and TRBJ1-2, is GAGVSQSPSNKVTEKGKDVELRCDPISGHTALYWYRQSLGQGLEFLIYFQGNSAPDKSGLPSDRFSAERTGGSVSTLTIQRTQQEDSAVYLCASSLVVGADFDGYTFGSGTRLTVV.

Only one count was recorded for this clone. The chain carries TRBV19 and TRBJ1-5, with 10 bases matching TRBD1. Germline V gene data show CDR1 as LNHDA and CDR2 as SQIVND (reference sequence). Trimming took 5 bases from V and 2 from J; bases not matched to a gene: 18. The CDR3 has 20 amino acids. The CDR3 spells CASSASPGQGFWFGNQPQHF. As DNA, the CDR3 is TGTGCCAGTAGTGCTTCACCGGGACAGGGGTTTTGGTTTGGCAATCAGCCCCAGCATTTT.